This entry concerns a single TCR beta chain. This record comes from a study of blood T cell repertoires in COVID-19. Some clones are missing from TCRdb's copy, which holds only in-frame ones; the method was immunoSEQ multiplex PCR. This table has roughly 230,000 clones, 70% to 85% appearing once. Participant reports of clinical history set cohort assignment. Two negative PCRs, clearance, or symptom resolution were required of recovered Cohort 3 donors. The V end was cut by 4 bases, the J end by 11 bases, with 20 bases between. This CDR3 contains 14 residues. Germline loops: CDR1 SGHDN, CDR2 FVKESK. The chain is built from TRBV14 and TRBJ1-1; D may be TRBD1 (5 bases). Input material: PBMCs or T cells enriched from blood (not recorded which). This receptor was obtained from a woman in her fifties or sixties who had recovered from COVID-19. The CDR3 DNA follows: TGTGCCAGCAGCCGAGGCGGGGGATCCAATAGGGCTTTCTTT. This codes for CASSRGGGSNRAFF. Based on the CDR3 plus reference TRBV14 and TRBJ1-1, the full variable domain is EAGVTQFPSHSVIEKGQTVTLRCDPISGHDNLYWYRRVMGKEIKFLLHFVKESKQDESGMPNNRFLAERTGGTYSTLKVQPAELEDSGVYFCASSRGGGSNRAFFGQGTRLTVV.